This T cell receptor beta chain was sequenced in a study of PD-L1 blockade in urothelial cancer (dated by TCRdb to about 2017). As for the study more broadly: Therapy was started around 2014 for all patients, and atezolizumab 1,200 mg was administered intravenously every 3 weeks. Durable clinical benefit meant progression-free survival longer than 6 months, and TCR features were also tested against progression-free and overall survival. An ECOG performance status of 0 or 1 was recorded for the patients, and 0 to 3 prior chemotherapy regimens had been received by the patients. Under 30 patients had pretreatment blood TCR-seq, about 25 had at least one posttreatment blood collection, and about 25 had tumor TCR-seq. Pretreatment tumor samples and matched peripheral blood, collected serially before and after atezolizumab treatment, underwent TCR sequencing. About 90% of the roughly 29 patients were males with bladder-origin urothelial cancer, and 18 of 29 reported a prior smoking history. Whole exome sequencing and RNA sequencing of pretreatment tumors were performed alongside TCR sequencing in the same patients. A median of roughly 140,000 T cells and some 90,000 unique TCRs was obtained from blood samples, and a median clonality of approximately 0.077 was observed. An exploratory multi-omic analysis was conducted of the somatic, immune and clinical correlates of response to PD-L1 blockade with atezolizumab in urothelial cancer. Blood samples were analyzed at 3 weeks after treatment start (second dose) and at 6 weeks after treatment start. Durable clinical benefit was achieved by nine patients but not by the remaining 20. Overall results and qualifications from the work: A pretreatment peripheral blood TCR clonality below the median was linked to improved progression-free and overall survival. Small sample size (n of about 30) and many exploratory analyses mean the results are intended to be hypothesis-generating. Among patients with durable benefit, tumor-associated TCR clones showed greater expansion in peripheral blood 3 weeks after treatment started (n of about 20, p = 0.022).

Synthetic TCR analog templates were spiked into each PCR to estimate absolute template abundance from read counts. TCRbeta CDR3 regions were amplified from genomic DNA with bias-controlled V and J gene primers using the immunoSEQ assay. Sequencing of rearranged TCRbeta segments was done at approximately 20X coverage. The authors' pipeline ran thus. Sequencing errors were corrected by clustering and CDR3s were annotated against IMGT to assign V, D and J genes. Only productive TCRbeta rearrangements were used in downstream analyses, excluding out-of-frame or stop-codon sequences. Clonality was computed as one minus Shannon entropy normalized by the log of the number of unique productive sequences. Clones differing between time points or between blood and tumor were identified using Fisher's exact test with Benjamini-Hochberg correction, with an adjusted p below 0.01 applied as the threshold. In its TCRdb copy, this immuneACCESS table keeps in-frame sequences only and misses some clones. Where compared with another copy, unresolved V genes explain less than half of these, and the others have no known cause. D and trimming come from the DNA, and the V and J calls and clone size come from that table. The sample data list tens of thousands of clones, and about 86% of these were observed just once. The leading ten clones occupy around 14% of the sample.

The sample's time point label, in plain terms: pretreatment peripheral blood. A total of under 35 patients with locally advanced or metastatic urothelial carcinoma, treated at Memorial Sloan Kettering on a trial protocol, made up the cohort. Peripheral blood mononuclear cells were collected from each patient pretreatment and during treatment, giving between 1 and 8 total time points per patient. The Qiagen DNeasy Blood extraction kit was used to purify genomic DNA from total PBMCs and tumor samples. PBMCs were collected pretreatment and during treatment, and were isolated and stored as previously described. This clone occurred a few times. Its antigen is still unknown. Base qualities are not provided; no much larger clone lies one nucleotide away. CDR1 and CDR2 are drawn from the germline V gene: LGHNA, YNFKEQ. Trimming removed 4 bases from V and 7 bases from J; the gene matches leave 15 bases unexplained. Spanning cysteine to phenylalanine, the CDR3 consists of 17 amino acids. Just the 51-base CDR3 DNA is kept, in frame starting at base 1.

The chain uses TRBV4-2 and TRBJ2-1; a stretch of 8 junction bases matches TRBD2. The sequence was obtained from a man between 60 and 75 years old with urothelial cancer. Sequencing was performed on PBMCs, taken around atezolizumab (anti-PD-L1) treatment. The nucleotides read TGTGCCAGCAGCCCCCAGGGCCGCAGCGGGGGTAATAATGAGCAGTTCTTC. The encoded protein is CASSPQGRSGGNNEQFF.